This T cell receptor (beta chain) emerged from a study of shared T cell receptors in the human thymus. Only in-frame clones appear in the TCRdb table, and some are missing; sequencing was by immunoSEQ multiplex PCR. The sample has approximately 760,000 clones; approximately 83% are singletons. The junction had 15 bases not matched to a gene; V was cut back by 7 bases and J by 7 bases. The CDR3 spans 16 residues. CDR1 is MDHEN, CDR2 SYDVKM, per germline. These data also featured in a second study, about human thymus T cells. This second study notes: Thymic resections from corrective heart surgery supplied the tissue.

Material for sequencing was thymocytes. The chain has TRBV28 and TRBJ2-1, with 8 bases lining up with TRBD1. The clonotype was recovered from a girl under three years old with a congenital heart defect. CDR3 DNA: TGTGCCAGCACCATTCGAGGGCAGGGGGCTTCAAATGAGCAGTTCTTC. This translates into CASTIRGQGASNEQFF.